These 6 T cell receptor beta chains originate from one sample sequenced in a study of beta chain features in type 1 diabetes. cDNA synthesis used the whole RNA isolate, giving expressed TCRB sequences. The table came from immunoSEQ multiplex PCR; TCRdb's copy has only in-frame clones and leaves some out. The data show 330,000 or so clones, with 14% seen just once and roughly 7% held by the top ten. The sample comprised central memory CD4+ T cells from blood. Receptor source: a man under 40 in good health.

V usage is TRBV5-6 and J usage is TRBJ2-1, with D perhaps TRBD2 (6 bases). The germline V gene encodes CDR1 SGHDT and CDR2 YYEEEE. V was shortened by 0 bases and J by 0 bases, with 7 bases between the two germline ends. The CDR3 extends over 15 amino acids. CDR3 protein: CASSLVGGSYNEQFF. The DNA for the CDR3 is TGTGCCAGCAGCTTGGTGGGAGGCTCCTACAATGAGCAGTTCTTC.

In this sample, this clone turned up a few times. The chain couples TRBV5-4 to TRBJ1-6, with D perhaps matching TRBD1 (5 bases). The germline CDR1 and CDR2 sequences are SGHNT and YYREEE (reference sequence). V shed 1 base and J shed 7 bases, with 9 bases lying between them. The CDR3 contains 14 residues. This CDR3 is CASSLRGQNSPLHF. The CDR3 bases are TGTGCCAGCAGCTTGAGGGGTCAGAATTCACCCCTCCACTTT. Full variable domain (rest looked up from reference TRBV5-4 and TRBJ1-6): ETGVTQSPTHLIKTRGQQVTLRCSSQSGHNTVSWYQQALGQGPQFIFQYYREEENGRGNFPPRFSGLQFPNYSSELNVNALELDDSALYLCASSLRGQNSPLHFGNGTRLTVT.

The chain has TRBV7-2 and TRBJ2-3; 11 bases are a match to TRBD2. This CDR3 region has 15 residues. Germline trimming cut 5 bases from V and 6 bases from J; bases unmatched to any gene: 7. Germline loops: CDR1 SGHTA, CDR2 FQGNSA. DNA for the CDR3: TGTGCCAGCAGCAGACTAGCGGGGCCCATCGATACGCAGTATTTT. Protein: CASSRLAGPIDTQYF.

The chain links TRBV10-3 to TRBJ1-2; unclear D gene. CDR1 is ENHRY and CDR2 is SYGVKD in the germline V gene. The ends were cut back, 0 bases at V and 6 bases at J, with 11 bases in the middle. The length of the CDR3 is 14 residues. CDR3 loop: CAISESRSKDGYTF. The DNA of the CDR3 is TGTGCCATCAGTGAGTCAAGAAGTAAAGATGGCTACACCTTC.

This chain uses TRBV7-9 with TRBJ2-7; TRBD1 or TRBD2 may be the D gene (11 bases each). V gave up 8 bases and J gave up 6 bases, with 26 bases separating them. The CDR3 is 16 amino acids. Germline loops: CDR1 SEHNR, CDR2 FQNEAQ (reference sequence). CDR3 coding DNA: TGTGCCAGCGGACAGGGGGCGGGTCTAGCGGGGGGCGAGCAGTACGTC. Amino acid sequence: CASGQGAGLAGGEQYV.

A note on this clone: The likely explanation is a read error, given a far larger clone one base away. This rearrangement joins TRBV7-2 to TRBJ2-1, with 8 bases that match TRBD2. Germline V gene lookup returns CDR1 SGHTA and CDR2 FQGNSA. The CDR3 consists of 15 residues. With 5 bases clipped from V and 5 bases from J, the junction kept 8 bases outside the gene matches. The CDR3 region is CASSAHSGSHNEQFF. CDR3 bases: TGTGCCAGCAGCGCACACAGCGGGAGCCACAATGAGCAGTTCTTC. The full variable domain, in which reference TRBV7-2 and TRBJ2-1 provide the parts outside the CDR3, is GAGVSQSPSNKVTEKGKDVELRCDPISGHTALYWYRQSLGQGLEFLIYFQGNSAPDKSGLPSDRFSAERTGGSVSTLTIQRTQQEDSAVYLCASSAHSGSHNEQFFGPGTRLTVL.